Reported below is one T cell receptor (beta chain). The data belong to a study of T cells after yellow fever vaccination. Study-wide findings and caveats: Bulk-population clonotypes that are abundant could appear as contaminants in FACS-sorted repertoires. Post-booster repertoires again held most primary-vaccination clones (roughly 95% CD4, about 88% CD8). Practically every clonotype that responded to the vaccine could not be detected in sorted memory subsets on day 0.

Germline V CDR1 and CDR2: MNHEY, SMNVEV (reference sequence). The V and J ends lost 8 bases and 2 bases, in that order; junction bases with no gene match: 17. This CDR3 is built from 17 residues. Each CDR3 protein gets one entry after TCRdb re-called the 5' RACE reads with MiXCR. The sample has more than 25,000 distinct CDR3 sequences; over 3.5% are singletons. The specimen comprised PBMCs, either bulk or a sorted T-cell subset (CD4+, CD8+, memory, or dextramer-sorted; not recorded which), sampled on the day of the yellow fever booster vaccination. The chain is built from TRBV27 and TRBJ2-5; 7 nucleotides agree with TRBD2. The TCR originated in a man aged 18 to 29 who received the YFV17D yellow fever vaccine. As DNA, the CDR3 is TGTGCCAGCCATACAACGAGGGCGGGGGTACCACAAGAGACCCAGTACTTC. This encodes CASHTTRAGVPQETQYF.